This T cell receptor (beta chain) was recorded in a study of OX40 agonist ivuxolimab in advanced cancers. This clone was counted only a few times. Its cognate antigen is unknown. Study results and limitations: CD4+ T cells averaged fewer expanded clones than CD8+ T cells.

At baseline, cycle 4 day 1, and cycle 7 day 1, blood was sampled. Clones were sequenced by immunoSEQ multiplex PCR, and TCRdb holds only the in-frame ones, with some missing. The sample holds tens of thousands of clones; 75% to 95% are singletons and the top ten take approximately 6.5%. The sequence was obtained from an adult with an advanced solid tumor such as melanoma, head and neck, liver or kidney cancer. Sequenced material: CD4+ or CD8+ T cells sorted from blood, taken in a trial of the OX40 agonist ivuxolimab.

The CDR3 bases are TGTGCCAGCATCCCGGGACAGAGTTACGAGCAGTACTTC. It specifies CASIPGQSYEQYF. The V and J genes are TRBV28 and TRBJ2-7, with TRBD1 identical over 7 bases. In germline, CDR1 is MDHEN, CDR2 SYDVKM. V lost 7 bases, J lost 4 bases, and 7 bases stayed unmatched. This CDR3 is built from 13 residues.